This TCR beta chain was documented in a study of human T cells and chemical hapten exposure. Study-level background: An area of 2 cm by roughly 2.2 cm on upper inner arm skin received 2% DPC for sensitization.

The CDR3 contains 11 residues. Trimming left V 6 bases short and J 10 bases short, with 10 bases between. TCRdb re-called the RACE reads through MiXCR, storing one row per CDR3 protein. The sample contains more than 150,000 distinct CDR3 sequences, roughly 15% of which appear only once. Regarding time point: patch test 1, 2 weeks after DPC sensitization. Stated treatment: therapeutic diphenylcyclopropenone sensitization with weekly scalp DPC. This clonotype has just a few counts. This chain links TRBV12-3 or TRBV12-4 with TRBJ2-1; unclear D gene. This TCR derives from a woman aged 30 to 39 with alopecia areata. Some clones in this sample may be carry-over from other donors' samples. The sample was whole blood, taken in connection with sensitization to the hapten diphenylcyclopropenone (DPC). Here the CDR3 DNA reads TGTGCCAGCAGGGAGCCGGAGGAGCAGTTCTTC. This encodes CASREPEEQFF.